This T cell receptor (beta chain) was observed in a study of blood T cells in healthy people across ages (dated by TCRdb to between 2014 and 2017). Study-level background: In model experiments, template switching captured roughly one uniquely barcoded TCR beta cDNA molecule for every two T cells. Using deep sequencing normalized with unique cDNA molecular identifiers, the study measured how TCR beta repertoire diversity changes with age. The donors were divided into four age groups: young (average approximately 17 years), middle-aged (around 41), aged (roughly 66) and long-lived (about 80). Donors of different ages were randomly distributed across sequencing lanes to avoid experimental bias. For two donors (one aged 18 to 30 and one aged 80 or older), the study analyzed two additional independent replicas of 1 million unique cDNA reads from the same blood draw.

Concerning this clonotype itself: Its target antigen remains unknown. Compared with germline, one end of the junction differs, possibly owing to a read error.

For CDR1 and CDR2, the germline V gene lists SGHTA and FQGTGA. Inclusive of the bounding cysteine and phenylalanine, the CDR3 is 16 residues long. Only CDR3 DNA is held: 48 bases, read in frame from base 1. Library construction relied on 5' RACE. The instrument given in TCRdb is Illumina HiSeq 2500. The second PCR ran for about 7 to 11 cycles and used a J-beta primer mix along with a sample-barcoded 5' primer. A template-switch 5' adaptor carrying 12 random nucleotides introduced a unique molecular identifier onto each TCR beta cDNA molecule. Each sample yielded at least 3 million CDR3-containing paired-end reads. First-strand cDNA was synthesized from all RNA with the Mint cDNA synthesis kit, primed by a TRBC-specific oligonucleotide. Following uracil-DNA glycosylase treatment, all cDNA underwent a first 18-cycle PCR with the universal primers M1SS and BC2_uni_R. In the paper's pipeline: Each sample was normalized by randomly selecting 1 million high-quality reads, each carrying a distinct molecular identifier. Instead of being binned into consensus sequences, reads that shared molecular identifiers were thrown out. MiTCR, set to a Q25 quality threshold and the strictest error-elimination algorithm, was used for CDR3 identification, clonotype clustering and error correction. Lower-bound total TCR beta diversity was estimated with a nonparametric unseen species model using Euler transformation. TCRdb reprocessing: public reads trimmed at Q25 with fastp, clones called with MiXCR, in-frame beta chains kept. Every entry covers one CDR3 protein and lists the most common genes and DNA from its rows. TCRdb's processing, not the authors', yielded these V and J calls. The sample has about 780,000 distinct CDR3 sequences on record, more than 35% of them singletons. 15% to 20% of the sample is in the top ten clones.

Overall results and qualifications from the work: Observed TCR beta diversity per million T cells fell roughly linearly with age, and a significant reduction was already apparent by age around 40. Estimates of total diversity based on one million sequenced T cells were regarded as lower bounds and as underestimates. Because profiling used bulk unsorted PBMCs, naive and antigen-experienced compartments could not be compared conclusively. Compared with the aged group, more naive CD4+ T cells, fewer expanded clones and increased TCR diversity were shown by the long-lived group, suggesting age selection. Because the CMV infection status of the donors was unknown, age-related changes in expanded clonotypes may potentially have been confounded. The percentage of naive T cells measured by flow cytometry correlated strongly with observed TCR beta diversity.

Donors were approximately 42 systemically healthy Caucasian individuals from Russia aged about 6 to 100 years. Each donor gave 8 to 10 milliliters of peripheral blood, collected into EDTA-treated Vacutainer tubes. PBMCs were isolated by Ficoll-Paque density-gradient centrifugation, with at least 6 million obtained per sample. Trizol reagent was used to extract total RNA from PBMCs, with at least 5.5 micrograms per sample. For every donor, flow cytometry on a PBMC aliquot measured the percentage of naive CD45RAhigh/CD27high T cells. In this chain, TRBV7-3 is recombined with TRBJ1-2, and 10 junction bases match TRBD1. Sequencing was done on a sample of blood. The sequence was collected from a man older than 75 in good health. The CDR3 amino acid sequence is: CAGSLTGGAANYGYTF. The nucleotides read TGTGCCGGCAGCTTGACAGGGGGCGCGGCTAACTATGGCTACACCTTC.